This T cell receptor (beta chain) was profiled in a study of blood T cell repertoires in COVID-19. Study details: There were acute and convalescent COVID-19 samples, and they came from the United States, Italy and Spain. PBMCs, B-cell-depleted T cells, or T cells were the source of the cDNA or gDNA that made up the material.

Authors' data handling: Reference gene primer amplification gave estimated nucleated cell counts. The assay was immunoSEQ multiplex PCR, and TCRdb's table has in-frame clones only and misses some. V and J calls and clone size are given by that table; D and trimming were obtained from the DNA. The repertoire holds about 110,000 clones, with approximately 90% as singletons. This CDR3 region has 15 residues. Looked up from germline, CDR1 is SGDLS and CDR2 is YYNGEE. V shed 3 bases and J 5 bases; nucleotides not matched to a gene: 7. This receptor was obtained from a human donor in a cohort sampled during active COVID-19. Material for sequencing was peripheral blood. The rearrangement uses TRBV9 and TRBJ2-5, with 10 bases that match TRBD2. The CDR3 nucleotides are TGTGCCAGCAGCGCGTCTAGCGGGAGAGAGGAGACCCAGTACTTC. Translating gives CASSASSGREETQYF.